What follows are 17 T cell receptor beta chains derived from one specimen sequenced in a study of control samples from healthy donors and cancer patients (dated by TCRdb to about 2020). Libraries were built with the immunoSEQ multiplex PCR assay. Here the immuneACCESS table is served through TCRdb, limited to in-frame sequences with V and J called. Missing clones are a known gap in these copies; in checked studies unresolved V genes cover under half, and the rest lacks a known reason. The sample table lists 150,000 to 200,000 clones, 80% to 95% of them with a count of one. The biggest ten clones account for 2% to 2.5% of the sample. Sequenced input: blood. The receptors shown here come from a woman aged 40 to 50 in good health.

The rearrangement uses TRBV13 and TRBJ2-1; D is uncertain. Germline V gene data show CDR1 as PRHDT and CDR2 as FYEKMQ (reference sequence). This CDR3 has 16 residues. V was clipped by 4 bases and J by 2 bases, with 15 bases between them. The CDR3, as DNA: TGTGCCAGCAGCTCCTCTGGGATGGGGACCTACAATGAGCAGTTCTTC. Its protein is CASSSSGMGTYNEQFF.

The J gene is TRBJ1-2, the V gene TRBV9, with 7 bases fitting TRBD1. In germline, CDR1 is SGDLS, CDR2 YYNGEE. The CDR3 loop spans 15 amino acids. J lost 4 bases, V lost 0 bases, and 6 bases had no gene match. The DNA of the CDR3 is TGTGCCAGCAGCGTAGGGGGACAGATACCCTATGGCTACACCTTC. It encodes CASSVGGQIPYGYTF.

The chain links TRBV25-1 to TRBJ1-3; TRBD1 is a possible D gene (5 bases). This CDR3 contains 14 residues. V lost 4 bases and J 3 bases, leaving 10 bases between the germline ends. The germline V gene has CDR1 MGHDK and CDR2 SYGVNS. The CDR3 DNA is TGTGCCAGCAGTGGGGGGGTTCTTGGAAACACCATATATTTT. The encoded protein is CASSGGVLGNTIYF.

The chain employs TRBV23-1 and TRBJ1-2; D is perhaps TRBD1 (5 bases). TRBV23-1 is given ORF status, its function remaining uncertain. This CDR3 is built from 19 residues. Trimming pared 0 bases from V and 5 bases from J, leaving 25 bases between. The CDR3 protein is CASSQSRASPGTGGYGYTF. The CDR3 nucleotides are TGCGCCAGCAGTCAATCGAGGGCGTCTCCGGGCACGGGGGGTTATGGCTACACCTTC.

This clone appeared a single time. V and J are TRBV9 and TRBJ2-3, with TRBD2 as a possible D gene (7 bases). The length of the CDR3 is 15 residues. V lost 0 bases and J lost 1, with 9 bases in between. CDR1 is SGDLS, CDR2 YYNGEE, per germline. This chain's CDR3 is CASSVGGGGTDTQYF. CDR3 bases: TGTGCCAGCAGCGTAGGGGGGGGCGGCACAGATACGCAGTATTTT.

The chain is built from TRBV6-1 and TRBJ1-4, with TRBD1 matching 7 bases. CDR1 and CDR2 from the germline V gene are MNHNS and SASEGT. Trimming cost V 2 bases and J 4 bases; bases outside gene matches: 7. This CDR3 has 16 residues. The CDR3 coding sequence is TGTGCCAGCAGTGAATGGGACAGAACTTATAATGAAAAACTGTTTTTT. It codes for CASSEWDRTYNEKLFF.

The chain uses TRBV20-1 and TRBJ1-6; D not certain. Germline V CDR1 and CDR2: DFQATT, SNEGSKA (reference sequence). This CDR3 has 13 amino acids. Trimming took off 3 bases at V and 7 bases at J, with 10 bases between the two ends. CDR3 sequence reads: CSASGLINSPLHF. CDR3 bases: TGCAGTGCTAGTGGGCTGATAAATTCACCCCTCCACTTT.

CDR3 in DNA: TGTGCCACGGGGGGGCACCCCTCCTACGAGCAGTACTTC. It translates to CATGGHPSYEQYF. The chain has TRBV24-1 and TRBJ2-7; weak D call: TRBD2 (7 bases). The V and J ends lost 10 bases and 0 bases respectively, with 12 bases between them. Looked up from germline, CDR1 is KGHDR and CDR2 is SFDVKD. CDR3 length equals 13 residues.

The chain links TRBV5-1 to TRBJ1-1, with D uncertain. The CDR3 extends over 13 amino acids. V lost 4 bases, J lost 3 bases, and 10 bases lay in between. The germline CDR1 and CDR2 sequences are SGHRS and YFSETQ. Written as DNA, the CDR3 is TGCGCCAGCAGCCCCTTGAGGTACACTGAAGCTTTCTTT. Residues: CASSPLRYTEAFF.

The gene calls are TRBV25-1 and TRBJ1-1, with D possibly matching TRBD1 (6 bases). Trimming removed 6 bases from V and 2 bases from J, with 13 bases in between. Germline-derived CDR1 and CDR2 are MGHDK and SYGVNS. This CDR3 region has 14 residues. The DNA of the CDR3 is TGTGCCAGCAGCCTTGGGGGCTCTAACACTGAAGCTTTCTTT. Amino acids: CASSLGGSNTEAFF.

The chain links TRBV7-2 to TRBJ2-6; D ambiguous. The CDR3 spans 15 residues. V was trimmed by 6 bases and J by 1 base, leaving 10 bases between them. Looked up from germline, CDR1 is SGHTA and CDR2 is FQGNSA. The CDR3 DNA reads TGTGCCAGCAGTCCCGGTGGTTCTGGGGCCAACGTCCTGACTTTC. This sequence encodes CASSPGGSGANVLTF. The complete variable domain, with remaining parts taken from reference TRBV7-2 and TRBJ2-6, reads GAGVSQSPSNKVTEKGKDVELRCDPISGHTALYWYRQSLGQGLEFLIYFQGNSAPDKSGLPSDRFSAERTGGSVSTLTIQRTQQEDSAVYLCASSPGGSGANVLTFGAGSRLTVL.

The rearrangement joins TRBV7-9 to TRBJ2-7; D unclear. This CDR3 spans 12 amino acids. Germline V gene data show CDR1 as SEHNR and CDR2 as FQNEAQ (reference sequence). The germline V and J ends were trimmed by 6 bases and 7 bases, with 13 bases remaining between them. DNA of the CDR3: TGTGCCAGCAGAAACGGTCCTACGGAGCAGTACTTC. As protein: CASRNGPTEQYF.

V gene TRBV28 combines with J gene TRBJ1-1; D gene unclear. CDR3 length: 12 amino acids. The germline gives CDR1 MDHEN, CDR2 SYDVKM. V gave up 10 bases and J gave up 5 bases, with 14 bases separating them. CDR3 protein: CATTQVGTEAFF. The CDR3 DNA reads as TGTGCCACCACCCAGGTCGGGACTGAAGCTTTCTTT.

This sequence joins TRBV19 and TRBJ2-2; D remains unclear. Germline loops: CDR1 LNHDA, CDR2 SQIVND (reference sequence). The CDR3 consists of 15 residues. Between the trimmed V and J ends, which lost 8 bases and 0 bases, there was a span of 13 bases. DNA for the CDR3: TGTGCCAGTTTGGACGGTGCAGCGAACACCGGGGAGCTGTTTTTT. Translated, it gives CASLDGAANTGELFF.

V and J are TRBV7-9 and TRBJ1-2, with D uncertain. CDR1 and CDR2 from the germline V gene are SEHNR and FQNEAQ (reference sequence). This CDR3 region has 12 residues. The V gene lost 5 bases and the J gene lost 4 bases, with 8 bases spanning the gap. CDR3 sequence: CASSPESYGYTF. The DNA for the CDR3 is TGTGCCAGCAGCCCCGAAAGCTATGGCTACACCTTC.

This chain joins TRBV3-1 (or the pseudogene TRBV3-2) and TRBJ1-4; D ambiguous. Germline V gives CDR1 LGHDT, CDR2 YNNKEL (reference sequence). V was trimmed by 4 bases and J by 8 bases, leaving 14 bases between them. This CDR3 region has 14 residues. The CDR3 bases are TGTGCCAGCAGCCCAGCGGTTGGGAGGGAAAAACTGTTTTTT. As protein: CASSPAVGREKLFF.

The chain joins TRBV6-5 to TRBJ2-7; maybe TRBD2 (5 bases). CDR3 length equals 13 residues. Germline loops: CDR1 MNHEY, CDR2 SVGAGI. V was clipped by 2 bases and J by 7 bases, with 12 bases between them. The CDR3 reads CASSYTESGEQYF. CDR3 nucleotide sequence: TGTGCCAGCAGTTACACAGAGTCGGGGGAGCAGTACTTC.